This T cell receptor beta chain was identified in a study of breast tumors, draining lymph nodes, adjacent tissues. General study points: Luminal-like breast cancer showed significantly greater tumor-nontumor repertoire similarity than basal-like breast cancer did.

The CDR3 loop spans 15 amino acids. The trim removed 2 bases at V and 5 bases at J, leaving 4 bases unmatched. The germline V gene has CDR1 SGHTA and CDR2 FQGNSA. A single record per CDR3 protein comes from TCRdb applying MiXCR to the multiplex PCR reads. The sample contains about 150,000 distinct CDR3 sequences, around a third of which appear only once. The lymph nodes were axillary draining lymph nodes from breast cancer patients. In the case of this clonotype: Its specificity is not known.

This TCR was recovered from a female donor with breast cancer. Some clones in this sample may be carry-over from other donors' samples. Sequencing used axillary lymph node tissue. This sequence joins TRBV7-2 and TRBJ2-5; 11 positions match TRBD2. CDR3 residues: CASSLSASGGETQYF. As DNA, the CDR3 is TGTGCCAGCAGCTTATCCGCTAGCGGGGGGGAGACCCAGTACTTC.